This T cell receptor (beta chain) is drawn from a study of neurological immune-mediated disorders. Each CDR3 protein is one row after TCRdb ran MiXCR on the 5' RACE reads. The profile shows 85,000 to 100,000 distinct CDR3 sequences, 3.5% of them singletons. The table lists this clonotype with many counts. Antigen unknown. Study-wide points: On phylogenetic grouping, the repertoires of 18 of 34 multiple sclerosis patients fell within one related-CDR3 cluster, constituting a possible signature. No CDR3 amino acid sequences were shared by expanded clones across subjects, suggesting private repertoires in all groups. The greatest TCR clonal expansion appeared in HTLV-1-associated myelopathy and the smallest, falling below healthy controls, in multiple sclerosis.

Germline lookup yields CDR1 DFQATT and CDR2 SNEGSKA (reference sequence). Trimming took 2 bases from V and 0 from J, leaving 11 bases between them. The CDR3 sequence is 15 residues long. This chain connects TRBV20-1 to TRBJ2-4; no clear D gene. Sequences were obtained from PBMCs. This TCR was recovered from a woman under 30 with multiple sclerosis. CDR3 protein: CSARNGRLAKNIQYF. DNA for the CDR3: TGCAGTGCTAGAAATGGCCGACTAGCCAAAAACATTCAGTACTTC.